What follows are 30 T cell receptor beta chains derived from one specimen sequenced in a study of OX40 agonist ivuxolimab in advanced cancers. Method: immunoSEQ multiplex PCR; TCRdb's copy keeps in-frame clones and lacks some. The sample carries approximately 23,000 clones, around nine tenths recorded once. The specimen was CD4+ or CD8+ T cells sorted from blood, collected in a trial of the OX40 agonist ivuxolimab. These receptors all come from an adult with an advanced solid tumor such as melanoma, head and neck, liver or kidney cancer.

This rearrangement joins TRBV4-1 to TRBJ1-1; no definite D call. From germline, CDR1 is MGHRA and CDR2 YSYEKL. The CDR3 contains 14 residues. V gave up 4 bases and J gave up 2 bases, with 11 bases separating them. CDR3 sequence reads: CASSPPGSNTEAFF. In DNA, the CDR3 is TGCGCCAGCAGCCCCCCGGGATCAAACACTGAAGCTTTCTTT.

This chain connects TRBV28 to TRBJ1-2; no reliable D call. The germline CDR1 and CDR2 sequences are MDHEN and SYDVKM. V dropped 5 bases and J dropped 7 bases, with 14 bases sitting between them. The CDR3 contains 13 residues. The CDR3 DNA reads TGTGCCAGCAGTCCAGCCAAAGAATTTGGCTACACCTTC. It yields the protein CASSPAKEFGYTF.

This clone has just a few counts. V and J are TRBV27 and TRBJ2-7; D not certain. V was trimmed by 5 bases and J by 0 bases, leaving 2 bases between them. The CDR3 runs 11 residues. Germline V CDR1 and CDR2: MNHEY, SMNVEV (reference sequence). CDR3 in amino acids: CASSTSYEQYF. The CDR3 region has the DNA TGTGCCAGCAGTACCTCCTACGAGCAGTACTTC.

V usage is TRBV29-1 and J usage is TRBJ2-1; 10 bases agree with TRBD1. J lost 4 bases, V lost 5 bases, and 5 bases had no gene match. This CDR3 contains 14 residues. Germline V gives CDR1 SQVTM, CDR2 ANQGSEA. The CDR3 sequence: CSVHWDRGYNEQFF. The CDR3 region has the DNA TGCAGCGTTCATTGGGACAGGGGTTACAATGAGCAGTTCTTC.

The rearrangement links TRBV10-1 to TRBJ1-5, with 8 bases lining up with TRBD1. The junction had 7 bases not matched to a gene; V was cut back by 7 bases and J by 2 bases. This CDR3 has 15 amino acids. Per the germline V gene, CDR1 is WNHNN and CDR2 is SYGVQD (reference sequence). The CDR3, as DNA: TGCGCCAGCACCTTGACAGGGGAGGGCAATCAGCCCCAGCATTTT. Translated: CASTLTGEGNQPQHF.

V usage is TRBV5-4 and J usage is TRBJ2-2, with D perhaps matching TRBD1 (6 bases). Germline lookup yields CDR1 SGHNT and CDR2 YYREEE (reference sequence). The V and J ends lost 4 bases and 2 bases respectively, with 15 bases between them. The CDR3 contains 16 residues. The CDR3 DNA reads TGTGCCAGCAGCCTGAAAGGGACACTAAACACCGGGGAGCTGTTTTTT. Amino acid sequence: CASSLKGTLNTGELFF.

The chain is built from TRBV7-6 and TRBJ2-7, with 13 bases identical to TRBD2. V lost 5 bases to trimming and J lost 6 bases; unmatched junction nucleotides: 4. The CDR3 runs to 14 residues. Looked up from germline, CDR1 is SGHVS and CDR2 is FNYEAQ. The CDR3 coding sequence is TGTGCCAGCAGCCGGGGACTAGCGGGGACCGAGCAGTACTTC. This sequence encodes CASSRGLAGTEQYF.

V usage is TRBV6-1 and J usage is TRBJ2-7, with 11 bases that match TRBD1. The CDR3 has 14 residues. Per the germline V gene, CDR1 is MNHNS and CDR2 is SASEGT. Unmatched junction bases numbered 3, after V lost 5 bases and J lost 3 bases. The CDR3 DNA reads as TGTGCCAGCAGTCCGGGACAGGGGGTCTACGAGCAGTACTTC. Translating it yields CASSPGQGVYEQYF.

The J gene is TRBJ2-3, the V gene TRBV18; a possible D gene is TRBD2 (6 bases). Trimming removed 2 bases at V and 0 bases at J, with 6 bases between. The CDR3 runs 14 residues. CDR1 is KGHSH, CDR2 LQKENI, per germline. The CDR3 here is CASSPGTSTDTQYF. Written as DNA, the CDR3 is TGTGCCAGCTCACCAGGGACTAGCACAGATACGCAGTATTTT. Together with reference TRBV18 and TRBJ2-3, the CDR3 gives the full variable domain: NAGVMQNPRHLVRRRGQEARLRCSPMKGHSHVYWYRQLPEEGLKFMVYLQKENIIDESGMPKERFSAEFPKEGPSILRIQQVVRGDSAAYFCASSPGTSTDTQYFGPGTRLTVL.

This clone appeared a few times. The chain employs TRBV6-5 and TRBJ2-1; D could derive from TRBD1 or TRBD2 (5 bases each). V lost 5 bases to trimming and J lost 2 bases, with 10 bases between them. The germline CDR1 and CDR2 sequences are MNHEY and SVGAGI. The CDR3 runs 14 residues. The CDR3 here is CASSTGTAYNEQFF. DNA for the CDR3: TGTGCCAGCAGTACCGGGACGGCCTACAATGAGCAGTTCTTC.

This chain joins TRBV4-1 and TRBJ2-2, with a tentative D call TRBD1 (6 bases). V was shortened by 1 base and J by 2 bases, with 11 bases between the two germline ends. The CDR3 is 16 residues long. The germline V gene encodes CDR1 MGHRA and CDR2 YSYEKL. The CDR3 is CASSQVPGQNTGELFF. CDR3 nucleotides: TGCGCCAGCAGCCAAGTGCCGGGACAAAACACCGGGGAGCTGTTTTTT.

The sample holds a few counts of this clone. The genes are TRBV27 and TRBJ1-3; D unresolved. Trimming removed 6 bases from V and 0 bases from J, with 6 bases in between. Germline assignment: CDR1 MNHEY and CDR2 SMNVEV (reference sequence). This CDR3 is built from 13 residues. DNA for the CDR3: TGTGCCAGCAGGGGTGTCTCTGGAAACACCATATATTTT. It encodes CASRGVSGNTIYF.

The V and J genes are TRBV2 and TRBJ2-2; no clear D. V was pared by 0 bases and J by 3 bases, with 2 bases between. Germline CDR1 reads SNHLY; CDR2 reads FYNNEI. This CDR3 has 13 residues. This CDR3 reads CASSEADTGELFF. CDR3 coding DNA: TGTGCCAGCAGTGAAGCAGACACCGGGGAGCTGTTTTTT.

This chain links TRBV27 with TRBJ2-7; 7 bases align to TRBD2. The germline CDR1 and CDR2 sequences are MNHEY and SMNVEV (reference sequence). V gave up 6 bases and J gave up 4 bases; unmatched junction bases: 15. The CDR3 extends over 16 amino acids. CDR3 loop: CASSLEASGRGYEQYF. In nucleotides, the CDR3 is TGTGCCAGCAGCTTAGAGGCTAGCGGACGAGGTTACGAGCAGTACTTC.

The V gene is TRBV7-9, the J gene TRBJ2-2, with D unclear. CDR1 and CDR2 (germline): SEHNR, FQNEAQ (reference sequence). V lost 2 bases, J lost 5 bases, and 12 bases lay in between. This CDR3 region has 15 residues. The CDR3 sequence is CASSLSAVLTGELFF. The CDR3 region has the DNA TGTGCCAGCAGCTTATCGGCAGTACTAACCGGGGAGCTGTTTTTT.

The genes are TRBV7-2 and TRBJ2-1, with no clear D. With 3 bases removed from V and 7 bases from J, the gap between germline ends came to 10 bases. Germline loops: CDR1 SGHTA, CDR2 FQGNSA. The CDR3 has 13 amino acids. The CDR3 protein is CASSFVVGNEQFF. The DNA for the CDR3 is TGTGCCAGCAGCTTTGTTGTCGGGAATGAGCAGTTCTTC.

CDR3 sequence (DNA): TGCGCCAGCAGCCAAACTGAAAGCTCCTACGAGCAGTACTTC. Protein sequence: CASSQTESSYEQYF. V usage is TRBV4-1 and J usage is TRBJ2-7, with no clear D. The CDR3 has 14 amino acids. Trimming took 2 bases from V and 0 from J, leaving 8 bases between them. The germline V gene has CDR1 MGHRA and CDR2 YSYEKL.

Relative to its sample, this clone is medium-sized. The sample holds other DNA sequences that translate to the same CDR3. This chain joins TRBV27 and TRBJ2-1, with a tentative D call TRBD2 (5 bases). Deletions cut 2 bases from V and 10 bases from J, with 9 bases between. This CDR3 has 12 residues. Germline V CDR1 and CDR2: MNHEY, SMNVEV (reference sequence). The CDR3, as DNA: TGTGCCAGCAGTTTAGGCGGGCGAGAGCAGTTCTTC. It specifies CASSLGGREQFF.

V is TRBV5-1 and J is TRBJ2-1; 7 bases match TRBD1. J lost 0 bases, V lost 2 bases, and 11 bases had no gene match. Per the germline V gene, CDR1 is SGHRS and CDR2 is YFSETQ. The CDR3 length is 18 residues. The CDR3 reads CASSLSDRATSSYNEQFF. As DNA, the CDR3 is TGCGCCAGCAGCTTATCTGACAGGGCAACCAGCTCCTACAATGAGCAGTTCTTC.

This chain connects TRBV5-5 to TRBJ2-4; 11 bases are a match to TRBD1. V was pared by 2 bases and J by 3 bases, with 4 bases of the junction left unmatched. In germline, CDR1 is SGHKS, CDR2 YYEKEE (reference sequence). This CDR3 region has 16 residues. The CDR3 here is CASSFGTGGGKNIQYF. The CDR3 region has the DNA TGTGCCAGCAGCTTCGGGACAGGGGGTGGCAAAAACATTCAGTACTTC.

This chain joins TRBV4-1 and TRBJ2-7, with D perhaps TRBD1 (6 bases). The CDR3 contains 14 residues. V lost 2 bases to trimming and J lost 3 bases, with 11 bases between them. Germline values: CDR1 MGHRA, CDR2 YSYEKL. This chain's CDR3 is CASSQQAQGYEQYF. CDR3 in DNA: TGCGCCAGCAGCCAACAGGCACAGGGCTACGAGCAGTACTTC.

The rearrangement joins TRBV28 to TRBJ1-2; weak D call: TRBD1 (6 bases). V was cut by 8 bases and J by 6 bases, with 16 bases left in between. The CDR3 loop spans 13 amino acids. Germline assignment: CDR1 MDHEN and CDR2 SYDVKM. The CDR3 reads CASVGRGYDGYTF. Written as DNA, the CDR3 is TGTGCCAGCGTCGGCAGGGGATACGATGGCTACACCTTC.

The genes are TRBV7-3 and TRBJ1-2; D is uncertain. This CDR3 region has 14 residues. The V gene's germline CDR1 is SGHTA and CDR2 FQGTGA. Trimming shortened V by 2 bases and J by 8 bases, and 15 bases separated the two germline ends. CDR3 DNA sequence: TGTGCCAGCAGCTTACTCCCCTCGGGAAACGGCTACACCTTC. Its translation: CASSLLPSGNGYTF.

This clone showed up just once. The CDR3 DNA reads as TGTGCCAGCAGGGGGGGACATCTCCAAGAGACCCAGTACTTC. It codes for CASRGGHLQETQYF. This sequence joins TRBV2 and TRBJ2-5; tentatively, D is TRBD1 or TRBD2 (6 bases each). CDR3 size: 14 residues. V dropped 6 bases and J dropped 1 base, with 12 bases sitting between them. Germline V CDR1 and CDR2: SNHLY, FYNNEI. Supplemented by reference TRBV2 and TRBJ2-5, the full variable domain reads EPEVTQTPSHQVTQMGQEVILRCVPISNHLYFYWYRQILGQKVEFLVSFYNNEISEKSEIFDDQFSVERPDGSNFTLKIRSTKLEDSAMYFCASRGGHLQETQYFGPGTRLLVL.

V is TRBV27 and J is TRBJ2-7; TRBD2 matches 7 bases. Germline V gives CDR1 MNHEY, CDR2 SMNVEV (reference sequence). The V gene end was trimmed by 3 bases and the J gene end by 3 bases; junction bases not matched to a gene: 8. The CDR3 contains 15 residues. CDR3 sequence (DNA): TGTGCCAGCAGTTTGAAGCTAGCGGCCTTCTACGAGCAGTACTTC. The encoded protein is CASSLKLAAFYEQYF.

The J gene is TRBJ2-3, the V gene TRBV7-3; 9 nucleotides agree with TRBD2. This CDR3 is 14 amino acids long. Trimming cost V 2 bases and J 6 bases; bases outside gene matches: 3. CDR1 is SGHTA and CDR2 is FQGTGA in the germline V gene. CDR3 residues: CASSLGGRVDTQYF. The CDR3 DNA is TGTGCCAGCAGCTTAGGCGGGAGGGTGGATACGCAGTATTTT.

This chain links TRBV5-5 with TRBJ2-7; D gene uncertain. CDR1 SGHKS and CDR2 YYEKEE come from the germline V gene (reference sequence). The CDR3 runs 15 residues. V dropped 0 bases and J dropped 0 bases, with 10 bases sitting between them. The DNA of the CDR3 is TGTGCCAGCAGCTTGGGACATACTCCCTCCTACGAGCAGTACTTC. Amino acids: CASSLGHTPSYEQYF. The full variable domain, in which reference TRBV5-5 and TRBJ2-7 provide the parts outside the CDR3, is DAGVTQSPTHLIKTRGQQVTLRCSPISGHKSVSWYQQVLGQGPQFIFQYYEKEERGRGNFPDRFSARQFPNYSSELNVNALLLGDSALYLCASSLGHTPSYEQYFGPGTRLTVT.

With respect to this clone: The sample contains more than one DNA sequence encoding this CDR3. The V and J genes are TRBV9 and TRBJ2-3; D is unclear. This CDR3 spans 15 amino acids. Germline CDR1 SGDLS, CDR2 YYNGEE. Trimming removed 0 bases from V and 2 bases from J, with 10 bases in between. Here the CDR3 reads CASSVDGRSTDTQYF. The CDR3 DNA reads TGTGCCAGCAGCGTAGACGGGCGCTCCACAGATACGCAGTATTTT.

The rearrangement links TRBV5-4 to TRBJ1-2; D perhaps matches TRBD1 (6 bases). V shed 2 bases and J shed 9 bases, with 23 bases lying between them. Germline loops: CDR1 SGHNT, CDR2 YYREEE (reference sequence). The CDR3 extends over 16 amino acids. CDR3 sequence (DNA): TGTGCCAGCAGCTTACCCCAAGACAGGCCGTTGAAGAGCTACACCTTC. Translated, it gives CASSLPQDRPLKSYTF.

J is TRBJ2-5 and V is TRBV5-4; 10 nucleotides align to TRBD1. This CDR3 has 16 residues. Germline V gene lookup returns CDR1 SGHNT and CDR2 YYREEE (reference sequence). V lost 1 base to trimming and J lost 5 bases; unmatched junction nucleotides: 8. CDR3: CASSLLGTGVRETQYF. The CDR3 nucleotides are TGTGCCAGCAGCTTGTTGGGGACAGGGGTAAGGGAGACCCAGTACTTC. Variable domain in full (rest from reference TRBV5-4 and TRBJ2-5): ETGVTQSPTHLIKTRGQQVTLRCSSQSGHNTVSWYQQALGQGPQFIFQYYREEENGRGNFPPRFSGLQFPNYSSELNVNALELDDSALYLCASSLLGTGVRETQYFGPGTRLLVL.